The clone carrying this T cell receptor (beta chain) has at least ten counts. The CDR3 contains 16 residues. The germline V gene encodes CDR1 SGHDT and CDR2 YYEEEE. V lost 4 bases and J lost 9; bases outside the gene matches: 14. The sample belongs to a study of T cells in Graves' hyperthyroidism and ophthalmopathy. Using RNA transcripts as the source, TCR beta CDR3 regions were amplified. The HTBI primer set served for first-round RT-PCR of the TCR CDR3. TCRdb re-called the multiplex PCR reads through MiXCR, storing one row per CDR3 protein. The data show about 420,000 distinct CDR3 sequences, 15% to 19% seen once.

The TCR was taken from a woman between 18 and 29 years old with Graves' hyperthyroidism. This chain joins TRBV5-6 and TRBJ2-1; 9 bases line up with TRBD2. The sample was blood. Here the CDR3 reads CASSPDSGSVVIEQFF. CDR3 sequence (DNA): TGTGCCAGCAGCCCTGATAGCGGGAGTGTAGTAATTGAGCAGTTCTTC.